Each of the 9 T cell receptor beta chains below was sequenced from the same sample in a study of metastatic and nonmetastatic thyroid tumors. The entire patient cohort was treatment-naive prior to thyroid surgery. TCRdb reanalyzed the PCR reads with MiXCR. The repertoire includes fewer than 40,000 clones, 25% to 30% of them detected once, and around 32% sits in the top ten. Sequencing was done on a sample of blood. Receptors were obtained from a female donor with papillary thyroid cancer or a benign thyroid nodule (not recorded which). Some clones in this sample may be carry-over from other donors' samples.

The chain couples TRBV7-2 to TRBJ1-2; TRBD1 might be the D (6 bases). Germline V lookup: CDR1 SGHTA, CDR2 FQGNSA. The CDR3 extends over 15 amino acids. V was shortened by 5 bases and J by 7 bases, with 20 bases between the two germline ends. CDR3 nucleotide sequence: TGTGCCAGCAGCCGACGCGCGAAGGGAGGGGGTGGCTACACCTTC. It encodes CASSRRAKGGGGYTF.

This chain joins TRBV6-1 and TRBJ2-7, with TRBD2 identical over 9 bases. In germline, CDR1 is MNHNS, CDR2 SASEGT. V shed 4 bases, J shed 2 bases, and the junction held 15 bases outside the gene matches. The CDR3 spans 18 residues. The CDR3 DNA is TGTGCCAGCAGTGGTGACGGGACTAGCTGGAGATCGCCCTACGAGCAGTACTTC. Its translation: CASSGDGTSWRSPYEQYF.

The chain carries TRBV20-1 and TRBJ2-1; D call uncertain. Looked up from germline, CDR1 is DFQATT and CDR2 is SNEGSKA (reference sequence). The CDR3 sequence is 16 residues long. Between the trimmed V and J ends, which lost 0 bases and 4 bases, there was a span of 16 bases. The CDR3 region has the DNA TGCAGTGCTAGAGAGCCCACTGGAGCACTGTACAATGAGCAGTTCTTC. Translating it yields CSAREPTGALYNEQFF.

Worth noting for this clone: It is likely a read error, because the conserved phenylalanine at the end of the CDR3 is missing. The chain joins TRBV2 to TRBJ2-3; weak D call: TRBD2 (5 bases). CDR1 is SNHLY and CDR2 is FYNNEI in the germline V gene. There are 15 residues in the CDR3. The CDR3 protein is CDSSETGSNADTQYL. In DNA form, the CDR3 reads TGTGACAGCAGTGAGACTGGGAGTAACGCAGATACGCAGTATTTG.

The chain uses TRBV6-2 or TRBV6-3 and TRBJ2-7; the D call may be TRBD1 or TRBD2 (5 bases each). The germline CDR1 and CDR2 sequences are MNHEY and SVGEGT. V lost 6 bases and J 2 bases, leaving 14 bases between the germline ends. The CDR3 totals 14 residues. The CDR3 reads CASRWDGAAYEQYF. For the CDR3, the DNA is TGTGCCAGCAGGTGGGACGGAGCTGCCTACGAGCAGTACTTC.

The chain recombines TRBV12-3 or TRBV12-4 with TRBJ2-1, with D perhaps matching TRBD2 (5 bases). V was cut by 7 bases and J by 10 bases, with 23 bases left in between. The CDR3 length is 15 residues. CDR3 loop: CASILKIGLLGEQFF. CDR3 coding DNA: TGTGCCAGCATCCTAAAAATCGGACTCTTAGGGGAGCAGTTCTTC.

This clone was counted many times. The genes are TRBV29-1 and TRBJ2-1; 10 bases line up with TRBD2. CDR3 size: 12 residues. The V and J ends lost 6 bases and 7 bases, in that order; junction bases with no gene match: 3. From germline, CDR1 is SQVTM and CDR2 ANQGSEA. This CDR3 reads CSVWTSGNEQFF. In nucleotides, the CDR3 is TGCAGCGTCTGGACTAGCGGAAATGAGCAGTTCTTC.

With regard to this clone: One junction end does not reproduce the germline sequence, and a read error may be involved. V usage is TRBV13 and J usage is TRBJ2-5; TRBD1 agrees at 8 bases. CDR3 length: 11 amino acids. Germline V gene data show CDR1 as PRHDT and CDR2 as FYEKMQ (reference sequence). CDR3 in amino acids: CASSLGQGAFF. CDR3 coding DNA: TGTGCCAGCAGCTTGGGGCAGGGGGCATTCTTC.

This clone was observed a few times. Being one base from a much bigger clone, this may be a read error. Within the sample, other DNA sequences also encode this same CDR3. The rearrangement links TRBV5-1 to TRBJ2-3; D is undetermined. The CDR3 covers 12 residues. Per the germline V gene, CDR1 is SGHRS and CDR2 is YFSETQ. DNA for the CDR3: TGCGCCAGCAGCTTAAGGTCAGATACTCAGTATTTT. This codes for CASSLRSDTQYF.